The T cell receptor (beta chain) under discussion was sequenced for a study of T cell repertoires in cytomegalovirus infection. Findings and limits, study-wide: Dominating the ex vivo response were HLA-C-restricted CMV-specific TCR beta clonotypes.

TCRdb reanalysed the reads using MiXCR and keeps one entry per CDR3 protein. The top ten clones hold under 15% of a sample with 750,000 to 900,000 distinct CDR3 sequences, about 27% of them seen once. The trim removed 8 bases at V and 5 bases at J, leaving 5 bases unmatched. Germline-derived CDR1 and CDR2 are PRHDT and FYEKMQ (reference sequence). This CDR3 is 13 amino acids long. Of note for this clonotype: Antigen unknown.

This clonotype originated in a human donor in good health (CMV status not recorded). Some clones in this sample may be carry-over from other donors' samples. The sample here was cultured CD8+ T cells from PBMCs, taken from culture after CMV antigen stimulation. The genes are TRBV13 and TRBJ2-7; 11 positions agree with TRBD1. CDR3 loop: CASGRTGGNEQYF. The CDR3 DNA reads TGTGCCAGCGGGAGGACAGGGGGCAACGAGCAGTACTTC.